The 10 T cell receptor beta chains presented below share a single source sample, sequenced in a study of cytomegalovirus exposure and HLA in healthy donors. PCR amplification relied on 60 Vbeta primers (plus 13 Jbeta primers). TCRdb's table, derived via immunoSEQ multiplex PCR, lists solely in-frame clones and lacks some. The repertoire consists of fewer than 250,000 clones, with around 75% occurring once and the leading ten covering approximately 0.39%. Material: PBMCs. All receptors come from a male donor in good health and CMV-seropositive.

The V call is TRBV7-6, the J call TRBJ2-1; the match to TRBD2 covers 11 bases. V lost 6 bases, J lost 1 base, and 2 bases stayed unmatched. CDR1 SGHVS and CDR2 FNYEAQ come from the germline V gene. The CDR3 has 15 amino acids. As DNA, the CDR3 is TGTGCCAGCAGATCTAGCGGGGGGTCCTACAATGAGCAGTTCTTC. It is translated as CASRSSGGSYNEQFF.

V usage is TRBV7-2 and J usage is TRBJ2-7; D is perhaps TRBD1 (6 bases). CDR1 and CDR2 from the germline V gene are SGHTA and FQGNSA. V dropped 1 base and J dropped 0 bases, with 13 bases sitting between them. This CDR3 comprises 16 residues. CDR3 residues: CASSLGTASFSYEQYF. The DNA for the CDR3 is TGTGCCAGCAGCTTAGGGACAGCGTCTTTCTCCTACGAGCAGTACTTC.

The chain uses TRBV18 and TRBJ2-7, with 11 bases matching TRBD2. This CDR3 is built from 15 residues. The germline gives CDR1 KGHSH, CDR2 LQKENI. J lost 0 bases, V lost 6 bases, and 4 bases had no gene match. CDR3 in DNA: TGTGCCAGCTCTCCGGGACTAGCGGACTCCTACGAGCAGTACTTC. Its protein is CASSPGLADSYEQYF.

DNA of the CDR3: TGTGCCAGCTTCCGGGACAGGGGGGAGACCCAGTACTTC. This sequence encodes CASFRDRGETQYF. The chain carries TRBV6-5 and TRBJ2-5; 11 bases agree with TRBD1. V was pared by 8 bases and J by 5 bases, with 4 bases of the junction left unmatched. The CDR3 has 13 amino acids. Germline V gene sequence: CDR1 MNHEY, CDR2 SVGAGI.

This clone has just a few counts. This rearrangement joins TRBV2 to TRBJ2-7; 11 nucleotides agree with TRBD2. V was clipped by 4 bases and J by 7 bases; unmatched bases: 6. CDR1 is SNHLY, CDR2 FYNNEI, per germline. This CDR3 is built from 14 residues. The CDR3 loop reads CASSVTSGSREQYF. In DNA form, the CDR3 reads TGTGCCAGCAGTGTCACTAGCGGGAGTCGGGAGCAGTACTTC.

This clone was detected once. The CDR3 protein is CASSLWMTVNNEQFF. Written as DNA, the CDR3 is TGTGCCAGCAGCTTATGGATGACAGTTAACAATGAGCAGTTCTTC. The V gene is TRBV11-2, the J gene TRBJ2-1; possibly TRBD1 for D (5 bases). There are 15 residues in the CDR3. CDR1 is SGHAT, CDR2 FQNNGV, per germline. V dropped 2 bases and J dropped 5 bases, with 13 bases sitting between them.

The chain recombines TRBV7-7 with TRBJ1-1; no clear D. Germline assignment: CDR1 SSHAT and CDR2 FNYEAQ (reference sequence). The CDR3 loop spans 16 amino acids. V lost 2 bases, J lost 5 bases, and 18 bases lay in between. The CDR3 here is CASSLRGKGVRTEAFF. CDR3 nucleotide sequence: TGTGCCAGCAGCTTAAGAGGGAAAGGAGTACGGACTGAAGCTTTCTTT.

The chain combines TRBV5-4 with TRBJ2-1, with a possible D match to TRBD2 (5 bases). The CDR3 runs 15 residues. With 7 bases removed from V and 1 base from J, the gap between germline ends came to 15 bases. Germline V gene data show CDR1 as SGHNT and CDR2 as YYREEE (reference sequence). The CDR3 DNA sequence: TGTGCCAGCCAGAGGTGGGAGCGATCCTACAATGAGCAGTTCTTC. Its translation: CASQRWERSYNEQFF.

This clone was seen only once. The rearrangement links TRBV4-3 to TRBJ2-2, with D possibly matching TRBD1 (6 bases). The germline V gene has CDR1 LGHNA and CDR2 YSLEER. The CDR3 runs to 15 residues. Trimming stripped 4 bases from V and 7 bases from J, with 16 bases between. The CDR3 coding sequence is TGCGCCAGCAGCCGGGGGCTTGATGGGGGCGGGGAGCTGTTTTTT. This codes for CASSRGLDGGGELFF.

This clone was counted once. The V call is TRBV29-1, the J call TRBJ2-2; D is unclear. This CDR3 region has 12 residues. Germline CDR1 reads SQVTM; CDR2 reads ANQGSEA. V was pared by 4 bases and J by 8 bases, with 11 bases between. CDR3 bases: TGCAGCGTTGTGTACTCACCGGGGGAGCTGTTTTTT. Its translation is CSVVYSPGELFF.